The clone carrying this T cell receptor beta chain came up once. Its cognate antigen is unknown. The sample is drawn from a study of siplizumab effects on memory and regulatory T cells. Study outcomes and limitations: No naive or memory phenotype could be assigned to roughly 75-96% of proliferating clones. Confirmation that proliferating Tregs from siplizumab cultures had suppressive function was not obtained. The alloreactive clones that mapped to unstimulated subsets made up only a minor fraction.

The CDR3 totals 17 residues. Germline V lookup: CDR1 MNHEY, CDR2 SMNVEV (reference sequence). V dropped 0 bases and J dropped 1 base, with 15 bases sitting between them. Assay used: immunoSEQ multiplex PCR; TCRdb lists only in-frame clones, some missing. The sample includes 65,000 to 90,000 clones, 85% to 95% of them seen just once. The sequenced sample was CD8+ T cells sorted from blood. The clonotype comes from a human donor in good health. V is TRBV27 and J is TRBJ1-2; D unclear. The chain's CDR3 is CASSLSIIADHNYGYTF. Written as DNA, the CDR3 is TGTGCCAGCAGTTTATCGATTATAGCAGACCATAACTATGGCTACACCTTC.